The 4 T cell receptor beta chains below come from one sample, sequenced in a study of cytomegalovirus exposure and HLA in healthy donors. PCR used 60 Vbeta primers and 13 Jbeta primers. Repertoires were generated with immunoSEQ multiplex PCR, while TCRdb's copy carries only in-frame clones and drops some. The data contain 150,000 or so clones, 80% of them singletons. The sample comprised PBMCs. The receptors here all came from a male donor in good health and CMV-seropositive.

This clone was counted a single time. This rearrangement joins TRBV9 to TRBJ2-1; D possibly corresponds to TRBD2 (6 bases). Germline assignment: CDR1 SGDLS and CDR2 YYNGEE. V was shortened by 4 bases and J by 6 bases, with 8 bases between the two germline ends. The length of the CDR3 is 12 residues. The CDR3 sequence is CASSTGVNEQFF. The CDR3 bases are TGTGCCAGCAGCACGGGGGTCAATGAGCAGTTCTTC.

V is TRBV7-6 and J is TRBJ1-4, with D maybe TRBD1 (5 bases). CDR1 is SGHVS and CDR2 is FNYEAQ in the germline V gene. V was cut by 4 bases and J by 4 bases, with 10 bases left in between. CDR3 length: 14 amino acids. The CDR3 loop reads CASSSDRYNEKLFF. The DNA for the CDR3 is TGTGCCAGCAGCTCAGACAGATATAATGAAAAACTGTTTTTT.

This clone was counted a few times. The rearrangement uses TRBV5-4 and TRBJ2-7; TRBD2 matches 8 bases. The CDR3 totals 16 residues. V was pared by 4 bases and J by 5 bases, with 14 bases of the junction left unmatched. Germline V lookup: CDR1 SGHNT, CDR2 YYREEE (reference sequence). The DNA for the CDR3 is TGTGCCAGCAGCGCTACGGGTAGCGGGAACCCCCACGAGCAGTACTTC. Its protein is CASSATGSGNPHEQYF.

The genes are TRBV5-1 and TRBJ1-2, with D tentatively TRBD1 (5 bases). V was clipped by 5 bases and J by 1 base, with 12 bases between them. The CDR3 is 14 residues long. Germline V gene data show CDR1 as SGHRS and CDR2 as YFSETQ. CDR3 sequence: CASSSLTVNYGYTF. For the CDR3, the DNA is TGCGCCAGCAGTTCACTGACAGTTAACTATGGCTACACCTTC.